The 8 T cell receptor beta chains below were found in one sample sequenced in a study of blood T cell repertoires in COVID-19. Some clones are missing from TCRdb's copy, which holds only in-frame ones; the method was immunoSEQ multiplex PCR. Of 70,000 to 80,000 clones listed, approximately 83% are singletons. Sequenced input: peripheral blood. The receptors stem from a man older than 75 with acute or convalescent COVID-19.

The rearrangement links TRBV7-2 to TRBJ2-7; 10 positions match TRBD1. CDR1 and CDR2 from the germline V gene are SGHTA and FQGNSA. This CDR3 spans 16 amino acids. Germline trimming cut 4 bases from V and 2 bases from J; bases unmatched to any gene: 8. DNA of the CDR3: TGTGCCAGCAGCTGGCGGGACAGGGGAATAACCTACGAGCAGTACTTC. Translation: CASSWRDRGITYEQYF.

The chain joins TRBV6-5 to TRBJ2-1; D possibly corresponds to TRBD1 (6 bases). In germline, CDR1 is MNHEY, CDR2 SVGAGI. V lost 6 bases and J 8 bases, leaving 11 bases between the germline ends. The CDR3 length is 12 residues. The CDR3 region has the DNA TGTGCCAGCAGGACAACAGGGTATGAGCAGTTCTTC. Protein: CASRTTGYEQFF.

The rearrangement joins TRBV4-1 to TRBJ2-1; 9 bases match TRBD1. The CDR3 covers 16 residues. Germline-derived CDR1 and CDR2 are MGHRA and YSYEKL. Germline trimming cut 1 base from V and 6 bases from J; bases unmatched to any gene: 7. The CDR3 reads CASSQARDRVGNEQFF. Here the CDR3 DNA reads TGCGCCAGCAGCCAAGCCCGGGACAGGGTGGGCAATGAGCAGTTCTTC.

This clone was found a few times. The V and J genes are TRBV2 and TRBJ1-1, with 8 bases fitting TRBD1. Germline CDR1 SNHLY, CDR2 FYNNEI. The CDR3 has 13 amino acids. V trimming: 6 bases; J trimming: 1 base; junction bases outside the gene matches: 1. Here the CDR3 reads CASRGTGNTEAFF. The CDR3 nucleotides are TGTGCCAGCAGAGGGACAGGGAACACTGAAGCTTTCTTT.

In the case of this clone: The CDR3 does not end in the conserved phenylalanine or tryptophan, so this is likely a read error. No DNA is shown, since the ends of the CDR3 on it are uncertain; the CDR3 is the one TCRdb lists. The CDR3: CASSQAEGGVML. V usage is TRBV3-1 (or the pseudogene TRBV3-2) and J usage is TRBJ2-7; whether TRBD2, the table's D call, matches the DNA was not checked. CDR1 and CDR2 from the germline V gene are LGHDT and YNNKEL (reference sequence). The CDR3 numbers 12 amino acids, ends counted.

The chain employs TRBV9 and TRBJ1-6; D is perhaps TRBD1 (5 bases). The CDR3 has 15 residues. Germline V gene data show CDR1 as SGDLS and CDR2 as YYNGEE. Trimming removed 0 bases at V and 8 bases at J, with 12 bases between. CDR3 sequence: CASSVVGGEDSPLHF. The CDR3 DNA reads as TGTGCCAGCAGCGTAGTCGGGGGGGAAGATTCACCCCTCCACTTT.

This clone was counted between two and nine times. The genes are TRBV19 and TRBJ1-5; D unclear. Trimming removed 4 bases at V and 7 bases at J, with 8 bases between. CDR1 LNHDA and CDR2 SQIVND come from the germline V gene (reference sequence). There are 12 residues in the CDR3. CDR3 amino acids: CASSTRLQPQHF. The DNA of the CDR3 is TGTGCCAGTAGTACGCGACTACAGCCCCAGCATTTT.

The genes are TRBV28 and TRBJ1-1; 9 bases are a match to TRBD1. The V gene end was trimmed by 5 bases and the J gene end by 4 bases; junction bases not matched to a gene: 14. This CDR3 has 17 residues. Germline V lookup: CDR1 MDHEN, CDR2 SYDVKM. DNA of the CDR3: TGTGCCAGCAGTCCCCTAGGACAGGGGAAAAGTAGCACTGAAGCTTTCTTT. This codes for CASSPLGQGKSSTEAFF. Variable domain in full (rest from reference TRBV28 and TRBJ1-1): DVKVTQSSRYLVKRTGEKVFLECVQDMDHENMFWYRQDPGLGLRLIYFSYDVKMKEKGDIPEGYSVSREKKERFSLILESASTNQTSMYLCASSPLGQGKSSTEAFFGQGTRLTVV.